This TCR beta chain was captured by sequencing in a study of graft-versus-host responses after intestinal transplantation. Assay: immunoSEQ multiplex PCR; the TCRdb copy retains only in-frame clones and omits some. This table has under 20,000 clones, 85% to 95% appearing once. Trimming left V 4 bases short and J 0 bases short, with 10 bases between. The CDR3 runs 15 residues. The germline V gene has CDR1 PRHDT and CDR2 FYEKMQ (reference sequence). The chain links TRBV13 to TRBJ1-5, with D maybe TRBD1 (5 bases). The specimen was PBMCs, collected 23 days after intestinal transplant. The sequence was collected from a human patient who received an intestinal transplant, so some T cells may come from the graft donor. The CDR3 nucleotides are TGTGCCAGCAGCTCAGGGACGGATAGCAATCAGCCCCAGCATTTT. Amino acids: CASSSGTDSNQPQHF.